The source of this TCR beta chain is a study of blood T cell repertoires in COVID-19. Study at large: The samples span acute and convalescent COVID-19 from the United States, Italy and Spain.

Germline-derived CDR1 and CDR2 are SGHRS and YFSETQ. The CDR3 has 14 amino acids. V lost 3 bases to trimming and J lost 0 bases; unmatched junction nucleotides: 2. Sequencing used immunoSEQ multiplex PCR; TCRdb keeps in-frame clones, though not all of them. The data hold about 65,000 clones, with over 75% observed a single time. V and J are TRBV5-1 and TRBJ2-7, with 8 bases that match TRBD1. Sequencing input: peripheral blood. The clonotype comes from an elderly man with acute or convalescent COVID-19. DNA of the CDR3: TGCGCCAGCAGCTCCGGGACAGGCTCCTACGAGCAGTACTTC. Translating it yields CASSSGTGSYEQYF.